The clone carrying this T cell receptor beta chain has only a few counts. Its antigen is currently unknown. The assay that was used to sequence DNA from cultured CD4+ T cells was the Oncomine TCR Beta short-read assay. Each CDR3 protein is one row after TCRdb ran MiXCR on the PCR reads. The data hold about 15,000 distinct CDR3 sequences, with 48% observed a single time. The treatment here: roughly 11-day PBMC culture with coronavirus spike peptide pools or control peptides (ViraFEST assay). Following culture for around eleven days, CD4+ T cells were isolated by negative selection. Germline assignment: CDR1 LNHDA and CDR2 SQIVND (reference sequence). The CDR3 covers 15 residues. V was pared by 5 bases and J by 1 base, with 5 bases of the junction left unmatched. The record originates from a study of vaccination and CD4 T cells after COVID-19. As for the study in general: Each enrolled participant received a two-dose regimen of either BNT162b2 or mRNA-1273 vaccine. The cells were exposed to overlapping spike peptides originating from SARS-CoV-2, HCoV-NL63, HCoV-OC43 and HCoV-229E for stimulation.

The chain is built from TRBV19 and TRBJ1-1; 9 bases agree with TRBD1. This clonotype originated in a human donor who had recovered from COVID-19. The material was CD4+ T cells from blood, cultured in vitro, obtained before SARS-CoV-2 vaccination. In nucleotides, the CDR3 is TGTGCCAGTAGTGTACAGGGGGCCGCGAACACTGAAGCTTTCTTT. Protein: CASSVQGAANTEAFF.